The sequence of this T cell receptor beta chain was determined in a study of cytomegalovirus exposure and HLA in healthy donors. Broader study findings: In a later analysis, around 18,000 TCR beta sequences were associated with HLA alleles at 0.05 false discovery rate. When a later analysis compared HLA-associated TCR beta chains with equally common others, the HLA-associated chains turned out to be more clonally expanded and to have lower generation probabilities.

For this clone: Its antigen is unknown.

Use of 60 Vbeta and 13 Jbeta primers characterized the PCR. Original processing methods: About 11 million of the about 80 million unique TCR beta chains counted in a later analysis were shared. Data came from immunoSEQ multiplex PCR; TCRdb stores just in-frame clones and leaves some out. V, J and clone size are those of that table, while D and trimming were read from the DNA. The profile shows about 110,000 clones, approximately 83% of them singletons. CDR3 length equals 19 residues. Germline lookup yields CDR1 LNHDA and CDR2 SQIVND (reference sequence). Trimming shortened V by 3 bases and J by 4 bases, and 25 bases separated the two germline ends.

Sequencing was performed on PBMCs. The rearrangement links TRBV19 to TRBJ1-5, with D unclear. This clonotype was sampled from a man aged 35 to 55 in good health and CMV-seronegative. The CDR3 DNA reads TGTGCCAGTAGTATCCCGACAAGTTTAGCGAGGGTTTGGAATCAGCCCCAGCATTTT. Amino acids: CASSIPTSLARVWNQPQHF.